The clone carrying this T cell receptor beta chain was detected a few times. Its specificity is unknown. The data were taken from a study of T-cell reconstitution after alpha-beta-depleted transplantation in children. Points from the study as a whole: T cells produced anew were the main source of T-cell counts and diversity one year after transplant. After transplant, at about two months, alpha-beta T cells were reportedly derived from several hundred expanded graft clones. Certain patients had high TCRbeta diversity at day 60, and it came from recipient T cells and thymic progenitors that survived.

The V and J ends lost 5 bases and 1 base, in that order; junction bases with no gene match: 9. The CDR3 spans 17 residues. The V gene's germline CDR1 is SNHLY and CDR2 FYNNEI. The TCRbeta library incorporated unique molecular identifiers. One entry per CDR3 protein results from TCRdb running MiXCR on the PCR reads. Counted here are about 980,000 distinct CDR3 sequences, about 31% occurring once; the ten biggest clones make up around 30%. Sequencing used PBMCs, mostly from graft donor cells, obtained 360 days after TCRalphabeta/CD19-depleted stem cell transplant. This sequence joins TRBV2 and TRBJ2-5, with 11 bases lining up with TRBD2. The source of this sequence is a boy under three years old who had a stem cell transplant for SCID, so the T cells may come from the graft donor. The DNA for the CDR3 is TGTGCCAGCAGTTCCCACAAACTAGCGGGGGTCCAAGAGACCCAGTACTTC. It codes for CASSSHKLAGVQETQYF.